This T cell receptor beta chain was profiled in a study of T cell changes during pregnancy in multiple sclerosis. Data came from immunoSEQ multiplex PCR; TCRdb stores just in-frame clones and leaves some out. The data hold tens of thousands of clones, with around 90% observed a single time. The ends were cut back, 0 bases at V and 0 bases at J, with 9 bases in the middle. Germline CDR1 and CDR2: SGDLS and YYNGEE. This CDR3 comprises 16 residues. The sample here was peripheral blood, taken before pregnancy. This clonotype originated in a female donor with multiple sclerosis, enrolled in a pregnancy study. This chain links TRBV9 with TRBJ1-4; D gene unclear. The CDR3 loop is CASSVGFQTTNEKLFF. CDR3 coding DNA: TGTGCCAGCAGCGTAGGGTTTCAGACAACTAATGAAAAACTGTTTTTT.